This TCR beta chain was sequenced in a study of T cell repertoires in cytomegalovirus infection. Germline trimming cut 5 bases from V and 6 bases from J; bases unmatched to any gene: 3. Germline CDR1 and CDR2: SGHNT and YYREEE (reference sequence). The CDR3 is 13 amino acids. TCRdb ran MiXCR on the reads and lists one entry per CDR3 protein. Among 450,000 to 600,000 distinct CDR3 sequences, about 39% were seen once, and the ten largest hold just under 45%. As to this clonotype: The antigen is unknown.

The J gene is TRBJ1-2, the V gene TRBV5-4; 11 nucleotides align to TRBD1. The source material was cultured PBMCs, sampled from culture after CMV antigen stimulation. The receptor was derived from a human donor in good health (CMV status not recorded). Some clones in this sample may be carry-over from other donors' samples. The CDR3, as DNA: TGTGCCAGCAGTCCGGACAGGGGGCATGGCTACACCTTC. Amino acids: CASSPDRGHGYTF. Together with reference TRBV5-4 and TRBJ1-2, the CDR3 gives the full variable domain: ETGVTQSPTHLIKTRGQQVTLRCSSQSGHNTVSWYQQALGQGPQFIFQYYREEENGRGNFPPRFSGLQFPNYSSELNVNALELDDSALYLCASSPDRGHGYTFGSGTRLTVV.